This TCR beta chain was sequenced for a study of regulatory T cells in long-lasting Graves disease. About the study: Persistent Graves' disease meant over 5 years of antithyroid drugs with positive TSH receptor antibodies. Points from the study as a whole: The persistent group shared about 2,600 public clonotypes, more than the approximately 890 shared by new patients. Persistent disease was characterized by preferential usage of TRBV28, TRBJ1-2 and TRBJ2-5. Study of thyroid tissue was not done, with only peripheral blood studied.

CDR1 and CDR2 (germline): SGHVS, FQNEAQ. There are 20 residues in the CDR3. Deletions cut 0 bases from V and 0 bases from J, with 23 bases between. This clonotype has more than one count but fewer than ten. Its matching antigen is unknown. Stated time point: persistent/refractory GD, antithyroid drugs over 5 years with positive TRAb. Isolated PBMC RNA provided the starting material for the TCR library. Building the TCR beta libraries relied on iRepertoire HTBI primers, and CDR3 regions underwent Arm-PCR. MiXCR was run by TCRdb on the multiplex PCR reads, yielding one entry per CDR3 protein. This table holds 400,000 or so distinct CDR3 sequences, about a quarter found once.

This receptor was obtained from a female donor with Graves disease. This chain links TRBV7-8 with TRBJ2-5; possible D gene TRBD2, 5 bases. The sample was peripheral blood mononuclear cells (PBMCs), taken when the disease was refractory, from a patient treated with antithyroid drugs. This chain's CDR3 is CASSLAKGSKRTGYQETQYF. CDR3 DNA: TGTGCCAGCAGCTTAGCGAAAGGCTCGAAACGAACGGGATACCAAGAGACCCAGTACTTC. Variable domain in full (rest from reference TRBV7-8 and TRBJ2-5): GAGVSQSPRYKVAKRGQDVALRCDPISGHVSLFWYQQALGQGPEFLTYFQNEAQLDKSGLPSDRFFAERPEGSVSTLKIQRTQQEDSAVYLCASSLAKGSKRTGYQETQYFGPGTRLLVL.